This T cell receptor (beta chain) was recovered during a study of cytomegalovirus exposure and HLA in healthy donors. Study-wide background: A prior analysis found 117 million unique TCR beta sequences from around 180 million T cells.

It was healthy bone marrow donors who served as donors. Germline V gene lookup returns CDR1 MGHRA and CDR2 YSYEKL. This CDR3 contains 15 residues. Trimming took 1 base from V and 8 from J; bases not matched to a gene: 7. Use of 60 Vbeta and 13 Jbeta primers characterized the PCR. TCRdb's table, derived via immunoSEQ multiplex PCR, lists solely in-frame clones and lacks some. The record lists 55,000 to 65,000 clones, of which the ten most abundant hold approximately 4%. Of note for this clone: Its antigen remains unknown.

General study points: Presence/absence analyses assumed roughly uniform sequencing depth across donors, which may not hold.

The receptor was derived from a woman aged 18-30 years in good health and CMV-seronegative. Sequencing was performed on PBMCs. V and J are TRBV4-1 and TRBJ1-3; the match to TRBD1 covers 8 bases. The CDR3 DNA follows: TGCGCCAGCAGCCAAGGGGGGGACAGGAAGGACACCATATATTTT. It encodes CASSQGGDRKDTIYF.